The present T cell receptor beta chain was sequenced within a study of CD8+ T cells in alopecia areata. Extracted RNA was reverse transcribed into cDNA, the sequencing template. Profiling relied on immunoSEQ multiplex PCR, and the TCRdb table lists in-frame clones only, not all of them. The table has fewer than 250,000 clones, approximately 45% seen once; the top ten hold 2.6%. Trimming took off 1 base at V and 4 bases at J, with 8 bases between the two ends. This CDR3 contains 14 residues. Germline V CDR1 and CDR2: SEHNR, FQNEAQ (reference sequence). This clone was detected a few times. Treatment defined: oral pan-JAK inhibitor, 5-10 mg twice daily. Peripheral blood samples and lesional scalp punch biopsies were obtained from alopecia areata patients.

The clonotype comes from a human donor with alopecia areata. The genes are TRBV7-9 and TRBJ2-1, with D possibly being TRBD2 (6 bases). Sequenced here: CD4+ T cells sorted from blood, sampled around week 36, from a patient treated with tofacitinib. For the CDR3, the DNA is TGTGCCAGCAGCTTAGGGGGGAGGTACAATGAGCAGTTCTTC. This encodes CASSLGGRYNEQFF. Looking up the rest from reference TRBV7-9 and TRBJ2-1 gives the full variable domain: DTGVSQNPRHKITKRGQNVTFRCDPISEHNRLYWYRQTLGQGPEFLTYFQNEAQLEKSRLLSDRFSAERPKGSFSTLEIQRTEQGDSAMYLCASSLGGRYNEQFFGPGTRLTVL.